This T cell receptor (beta chain) was sequenced in a study of OX40 agonist ivuxolimab in advanced cancers. Germline lookup yields CDR1 SGHVS and CDR2 FNYEAQ. There are 16 residues in the CDR3. Trimming took 5 bases from V and 2 from J; bases not matched to a gene: 9. The table came from immunoSEQ multiplex PCR; TCRdb's copy has only in-frame clones and leaves some out. This table holds tens of thousands of clones, roughly 90% found once. This sequence was found in an adult with an advanced solid tumor such as melanoma, head and neck, liver or kidney cancer. V usage is TRBV7-6 and J usage is TRBJ2-1, with 7 bases identical to TRBD2. Source: CD4+ or CD8+ T cells sorted from blood, taken in a trial of the OX40 agonist ivuxolimab. The CDR3 coding sequence is TGTGCCAGCAGCGAGACTAGCCTCCCGACCTACAATGAGCAGTTCTTC. Translation: CASSETSLPTYNEQFF.